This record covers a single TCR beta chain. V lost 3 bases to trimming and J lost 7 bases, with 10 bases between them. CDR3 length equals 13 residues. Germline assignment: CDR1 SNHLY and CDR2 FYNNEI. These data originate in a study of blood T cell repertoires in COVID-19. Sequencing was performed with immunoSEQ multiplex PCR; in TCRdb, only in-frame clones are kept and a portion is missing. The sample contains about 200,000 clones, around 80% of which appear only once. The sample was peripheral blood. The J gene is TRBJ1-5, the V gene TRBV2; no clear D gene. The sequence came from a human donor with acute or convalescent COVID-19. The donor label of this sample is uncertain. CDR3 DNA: TGTGCCAGCAGTGAGAGGGTTGGCCAGCCCCAGCATTTT. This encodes CASSERVGQPQHF.